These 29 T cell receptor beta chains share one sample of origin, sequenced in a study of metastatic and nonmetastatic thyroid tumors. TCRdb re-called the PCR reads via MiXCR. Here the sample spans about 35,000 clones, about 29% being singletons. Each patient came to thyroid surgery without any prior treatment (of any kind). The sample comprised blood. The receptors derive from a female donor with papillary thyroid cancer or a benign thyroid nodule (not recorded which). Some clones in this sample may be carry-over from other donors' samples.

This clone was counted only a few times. The CDR3 DNA reads TGTGCCAGCAGTGCCACACGTTCCCAAGGGCGGCTCATCGGCTCCTACGAGCAGTACTTC. Translation gives CASSATRSQGRLIGSYEQYF. The rearrangement joins TRBV2 to TRBJ2-7; D is uncertain. Germline CDR1 SNHLY, CDR2 FYNNEI. This CDR3 has 20 residues. V lost 4 bases, J lost 0 bases, and 28 bases lay in between.

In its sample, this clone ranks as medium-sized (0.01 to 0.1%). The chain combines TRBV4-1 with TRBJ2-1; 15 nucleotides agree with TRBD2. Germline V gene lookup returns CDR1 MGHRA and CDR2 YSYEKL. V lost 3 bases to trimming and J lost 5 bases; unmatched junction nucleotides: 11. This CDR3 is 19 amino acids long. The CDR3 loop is CASSHPGLAGGPLHNEQFF. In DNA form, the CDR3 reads TGCGCCAGCAGCCACCCGGGACTAGCGGGGGGCCCCCTTCACAATGAGCAGTTCTTC.

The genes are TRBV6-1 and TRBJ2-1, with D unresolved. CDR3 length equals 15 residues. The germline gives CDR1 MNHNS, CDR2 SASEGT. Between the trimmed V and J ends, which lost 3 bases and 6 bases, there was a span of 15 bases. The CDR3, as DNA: TGTGCCAGCAGTGATTCCCTGACACTGAGCAATGAGCAGTTCTTC. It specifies CASSDSLTLSNEQFF.

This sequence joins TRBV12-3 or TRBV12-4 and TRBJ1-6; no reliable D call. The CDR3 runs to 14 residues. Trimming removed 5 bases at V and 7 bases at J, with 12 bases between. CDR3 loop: CASSHGIHNSPLHF. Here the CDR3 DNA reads TGTGCCAGCAGTCACGGCATCCACAATTCACCCCTCCACTTT.

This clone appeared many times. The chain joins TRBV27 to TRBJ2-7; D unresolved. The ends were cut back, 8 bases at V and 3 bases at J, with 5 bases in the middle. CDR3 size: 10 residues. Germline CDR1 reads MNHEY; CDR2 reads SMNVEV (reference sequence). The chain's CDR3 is CASGYYEQYF. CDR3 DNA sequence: TGTGCCAGCGGCTACTACGAGCAGTACTTC.

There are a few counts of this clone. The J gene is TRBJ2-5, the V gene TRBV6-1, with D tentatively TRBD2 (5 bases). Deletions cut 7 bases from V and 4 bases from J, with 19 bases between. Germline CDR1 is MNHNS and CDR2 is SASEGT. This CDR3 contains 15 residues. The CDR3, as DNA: TGTGCCAGCATGGCATTGTTACTAGGAGGAGAGACCCAGTACTTC. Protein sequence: CASMALLLGGETQYF.

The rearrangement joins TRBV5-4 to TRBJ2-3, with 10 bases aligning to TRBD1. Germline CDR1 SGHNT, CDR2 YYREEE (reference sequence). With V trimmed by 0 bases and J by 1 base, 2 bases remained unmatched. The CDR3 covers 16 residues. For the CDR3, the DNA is TGTGCCAGCAGCTTGGCTGGGACAGGGGGCACAGATACGCAGTATTTT. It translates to CASSLAGTGGTDTQYF.

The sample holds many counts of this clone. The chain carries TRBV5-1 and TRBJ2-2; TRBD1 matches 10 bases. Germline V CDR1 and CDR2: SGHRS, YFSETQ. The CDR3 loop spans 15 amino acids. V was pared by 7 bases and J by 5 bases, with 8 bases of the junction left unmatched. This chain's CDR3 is CASFRGTGVTGELFF. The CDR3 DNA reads TGCGCCAGCTTCCGAGGGACAGGGGTGACCGGGGAGCTGTTTTTT.

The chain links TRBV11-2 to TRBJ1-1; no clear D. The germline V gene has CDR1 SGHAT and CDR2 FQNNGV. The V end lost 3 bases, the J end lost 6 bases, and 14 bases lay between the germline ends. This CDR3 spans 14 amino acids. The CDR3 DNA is TGTGCCAGCAGCTTTGGTCCCGGGCAGTCTGAAGCTTTCTTT. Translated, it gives CASSFGPGQSEAFF. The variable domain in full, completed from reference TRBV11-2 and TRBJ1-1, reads EAGVAQSPRYKIIEKRQSVAFWCNPISGHATLYWYQQILGQGPKLLIQFQNNGVVDDSQLPKDRFSAERLKGVDSTLKIQPAKLEDSAVYLCASSFGPGQSEAFFGQGTRLTVV.

Written as DNA, the CDR3 is TGTGCCAGCAGCTGGGTGAGTATCTACGAGCAGTACTTC. It specifies CASSWVSIYEQYF. This chain connects TRBV7-3 to TRBJ2-7; no definite D call. CDR3 size: 13 residues. V was trimmed by 4 bases and J by 3 bases, leaving 10 bases between them. The germline gives CDR1 SGHTA, CDR2 FQGTGA.

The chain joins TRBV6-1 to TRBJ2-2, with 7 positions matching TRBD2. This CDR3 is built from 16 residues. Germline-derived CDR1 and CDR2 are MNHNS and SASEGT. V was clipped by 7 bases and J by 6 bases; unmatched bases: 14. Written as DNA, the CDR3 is TGTGCCAGCATTGTTATGTCCGGGGGGACGCCCGGGGAGCTGTTTTTT. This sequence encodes CASIVMSGGTPGELFF.

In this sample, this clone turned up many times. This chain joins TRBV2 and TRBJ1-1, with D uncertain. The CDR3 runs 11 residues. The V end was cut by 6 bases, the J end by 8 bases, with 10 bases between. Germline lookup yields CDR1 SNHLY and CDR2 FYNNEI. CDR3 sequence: CASRWEAEAFF. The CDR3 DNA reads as TGTGCCAGCAGGTGGGAAGCAGAAGCTTTCTTT.

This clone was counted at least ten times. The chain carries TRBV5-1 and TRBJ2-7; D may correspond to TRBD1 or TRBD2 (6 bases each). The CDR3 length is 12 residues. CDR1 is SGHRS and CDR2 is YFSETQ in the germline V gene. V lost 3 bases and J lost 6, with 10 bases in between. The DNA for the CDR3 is TGCGCCAGCAGCTCCGAGGGGGGCGAGCAGTACTTC. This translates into CASSSEGGEQYF.

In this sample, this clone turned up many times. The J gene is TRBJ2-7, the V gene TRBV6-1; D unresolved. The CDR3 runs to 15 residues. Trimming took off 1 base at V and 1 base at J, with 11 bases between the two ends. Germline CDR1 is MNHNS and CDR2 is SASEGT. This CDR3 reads CASSEEQDRSYEQYF. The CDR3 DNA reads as TGTGCCAGCAGTGAAGAGCAGGACCGGTCCTACGAGCAGTACTTC.

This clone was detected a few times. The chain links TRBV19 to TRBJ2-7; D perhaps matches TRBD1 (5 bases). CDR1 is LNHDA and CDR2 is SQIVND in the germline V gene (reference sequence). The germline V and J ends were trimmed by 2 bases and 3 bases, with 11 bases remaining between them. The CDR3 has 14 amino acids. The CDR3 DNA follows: TGTGCCAGTAGTATAAGGGGAAATGGCTACGAGCAGTACTTC. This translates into CASSIRGNGYEQYF.

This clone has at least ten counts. CDR3 loop: CSVGTGVAPWGYTF. CDR3 DNA sequence: TGCAGCGTAGGGACAGGGGTCGCCCCGTGGGGCTACACCTTC. The rearrangement uses TRBV29-1 and TRBJ1-2, with TRBD1 matching over 10 bases. There are 14 residues in the CDR3. The germline V gene encodes CDR1 SQVTM and CDR2 ANQGSEA. V was clipped by 6 bases and J by 8 bases; unmatched bases: 12.

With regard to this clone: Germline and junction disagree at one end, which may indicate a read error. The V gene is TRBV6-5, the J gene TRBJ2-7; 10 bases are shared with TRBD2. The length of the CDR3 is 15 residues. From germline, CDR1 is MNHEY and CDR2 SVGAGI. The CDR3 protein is CASIYGTSASYEQYF. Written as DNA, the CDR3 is TGTGCCAGCATTTACGGGACTAGCGCCTCCTACGAGCAGTACTTC.

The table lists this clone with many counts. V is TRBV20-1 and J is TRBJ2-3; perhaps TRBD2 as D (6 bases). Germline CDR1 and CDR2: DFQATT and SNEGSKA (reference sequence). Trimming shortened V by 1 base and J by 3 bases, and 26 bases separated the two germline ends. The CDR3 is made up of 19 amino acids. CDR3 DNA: TGCAGTGCTAGAGCTCTAAAACTCCCGTACTTGGAGGGTACAGATACGCAGTATTTT. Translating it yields CSARALKLPYLEGTDTQYF.

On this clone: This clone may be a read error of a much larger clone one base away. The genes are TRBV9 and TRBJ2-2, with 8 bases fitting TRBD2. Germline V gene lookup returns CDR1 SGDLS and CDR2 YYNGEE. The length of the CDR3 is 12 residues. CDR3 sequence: CASRVAGGDLFF. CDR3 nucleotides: TGTGCCAGCAGGGTCGCCGGGGGGGATCTGTTTTTT.

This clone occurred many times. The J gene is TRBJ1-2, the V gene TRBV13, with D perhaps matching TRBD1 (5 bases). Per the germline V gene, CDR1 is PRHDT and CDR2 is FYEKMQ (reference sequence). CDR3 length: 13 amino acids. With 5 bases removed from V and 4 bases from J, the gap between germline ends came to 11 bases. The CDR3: CASSPGGLYGYTF. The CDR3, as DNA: TGTGCCAGCAGCCCCGGGGGACTCTATGGCTACACCTTC.

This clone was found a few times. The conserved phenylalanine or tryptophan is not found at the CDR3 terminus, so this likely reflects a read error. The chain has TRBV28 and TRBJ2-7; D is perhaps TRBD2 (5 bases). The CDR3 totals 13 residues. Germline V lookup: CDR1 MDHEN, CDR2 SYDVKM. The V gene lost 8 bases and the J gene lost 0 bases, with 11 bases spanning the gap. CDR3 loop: CASFSGDSYEQYL. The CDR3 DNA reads TGTGCCAGCTTCTCCGGGGACTCCTACGAGCAGTACTTA.

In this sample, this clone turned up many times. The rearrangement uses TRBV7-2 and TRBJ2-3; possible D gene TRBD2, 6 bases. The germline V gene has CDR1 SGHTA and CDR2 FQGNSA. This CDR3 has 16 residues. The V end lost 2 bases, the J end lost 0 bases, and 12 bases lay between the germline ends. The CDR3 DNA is TGTGCCAGCAGCTTATTCGGGGGACTTAGCACAGATACGCAGTATTTT. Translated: CASSLFGGLSTDTQYF. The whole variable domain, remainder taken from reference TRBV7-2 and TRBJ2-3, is GAGVSQSPSNKVTEKGKDVELRCDPISGHTALYWYRQSLGQGLEFLIYFQGNSAPDKSGLPSDRFSAERTGGSVSTLTIQRTQQEDSAVYLCASSLFGGLSTDTQYFGPGTRLTVL.

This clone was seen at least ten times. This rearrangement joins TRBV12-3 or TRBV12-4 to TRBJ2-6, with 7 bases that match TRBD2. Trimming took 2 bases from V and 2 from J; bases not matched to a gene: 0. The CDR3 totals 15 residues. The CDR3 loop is CASSLRGAGANVLTF. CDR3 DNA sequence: TGTGCCAGCAGTTTACGGGGGGCTGGGGCCAACGTCCTGACTTTC.

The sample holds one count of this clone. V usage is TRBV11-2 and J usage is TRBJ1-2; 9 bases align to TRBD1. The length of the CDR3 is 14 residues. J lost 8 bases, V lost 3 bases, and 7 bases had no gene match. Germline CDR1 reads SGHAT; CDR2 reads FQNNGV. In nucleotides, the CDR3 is TGTGCCAGCAGCTTGTACAGGGGGCGCGGGGGCTACACCTTC. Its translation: CASSLYRGRGGYTF.

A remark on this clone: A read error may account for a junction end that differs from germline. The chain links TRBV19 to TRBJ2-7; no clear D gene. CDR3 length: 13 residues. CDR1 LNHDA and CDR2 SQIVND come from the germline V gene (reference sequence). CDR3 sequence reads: CASIIDLVYEQYF. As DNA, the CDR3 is TGTGCCAGTATTATAGATCTGGTCTACGAGCAGTACTTC. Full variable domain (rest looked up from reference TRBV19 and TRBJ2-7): DGGITQSPKYLFRKEGQNVTLSCEQNLNHDAMYWYRQDPGQGLRLIYYSQIVNDFQKGDIAEGYSVSREKKESFPLTVTSAQKNPTAFYLCASIIDLVYEQYFGPGTRLTVT.

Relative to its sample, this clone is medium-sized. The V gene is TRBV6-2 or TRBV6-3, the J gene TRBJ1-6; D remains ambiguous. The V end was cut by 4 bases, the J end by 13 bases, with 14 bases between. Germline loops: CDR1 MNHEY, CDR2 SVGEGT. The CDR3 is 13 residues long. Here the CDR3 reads CASSSGIISPLHF. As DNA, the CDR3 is TGTGCCAGCAGTTCCGGGATAATCTCCCCCCTCCACTTT.

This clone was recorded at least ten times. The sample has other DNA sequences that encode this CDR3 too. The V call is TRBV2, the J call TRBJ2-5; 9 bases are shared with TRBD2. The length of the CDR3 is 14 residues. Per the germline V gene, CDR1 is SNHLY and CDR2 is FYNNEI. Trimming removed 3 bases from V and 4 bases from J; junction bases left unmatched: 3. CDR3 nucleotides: TGTGCCAGCAGTGAGGCGGGGGGGCGAGAGACCCAGTACTTC. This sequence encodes CASSEAGGRETQYF.

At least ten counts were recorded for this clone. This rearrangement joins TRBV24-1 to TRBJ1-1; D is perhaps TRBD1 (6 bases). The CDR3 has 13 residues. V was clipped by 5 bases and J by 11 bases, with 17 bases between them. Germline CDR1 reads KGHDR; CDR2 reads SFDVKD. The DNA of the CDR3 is TGTGCCACCAGTGGACAGGACTCATCCCGGGCTTTCTTT. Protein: CATSGQDSSRAFF.

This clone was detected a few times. CDR3 in DNA: TGTGCCAGCAGTGACAGGGGCCGGGGCGAGCAGTACTTC. As protein: CASSDRGRGEQYF. The chain is built from TRBV6-1 and TRBJ2-7, with a weak D call TRBD1 (6 bases). Germline CDR1 and CDR2: MNHNS and SASEGT. V was clipped by 3 bases and J by 6 bases, with 12 bases between them. This CDR3 has 13 amino acids.